Sequencing of this T cell receptor (beta chain) was carried out in a study of shared clonotypes between healthy human individuals. Study details: Researchers assigned three CD4 naive, three CD4 memory, two CD8 naive and one CD8 memory plate to each donor. Points from the study as a whole: Naive subsets generally had larger estimated richness than memory subsets.

Germline trimming cut 6 bases from V and 1 base from J; bases unmatched to any gene: 5. Germline-derived CDR1 and CDR2 are SNHLY and FYNNEI. The CDR3 runs to 14 residues. Only in-frame clones appear in the TCRdb table, and some are missing; sequencing was by immunoSEQ multiplex PCR. Among over a million clones listed, approximately 97% were seen once. A CD45RA+ naive subset and a CD45RA-negative memory subset were split from CD4+ cells. As concerns this clone: Its antigen is still unknown.

The chain links TRBV2 to TRBJ2-5, with 7 bases lining up with TRBD2. The receptor was derived from a man aged 25 to 40 in good health. What was sequenced was naive CD4+ T cells sorted from blood. The subset is: CD45RA+ positively selected. In DNA form, the CDR3 reads TGTGCCAGCAGGTGGACTAGTGGCCAAGAGACCCAGTACTTC. Translating gives CASRWTSGQETQYF.